This T cell receptor beta chain was sequenced in a study of monozygotic twins with inflammatory bowel disease. TCRdb reanalyzed the 5' RACE reads and collapses them to one entry per CDR3 protein, without DNA. The repertoire table contains over 110,000 distinct CDR3 sequences. General observations from the study: Repertoire similarity did not differ between concordant and discordant twins, possibly owing to limited power.

Per germline, CDR1 SNHLY and CDR2 FYNNEI. The CDR3 is made up of 15 amino acids. A remark on this clonotype: Antigen specificity is unknown.

The V gene is TRBV2, the J gene TRBJ1-5; TCRdb selects TRBD1, and the lack of DNA leaves this call unchecked. Material for sequencing was blood. The clonotype originates from a human donor with ulcerative colitis or Crohn's disease, or a healthy co-twin of an affected twin (not recorded which). Here the CDR3 reads CASRPRDNRNQPQHF.